The clone carrying this T cell receptor (beta chain) occurred a few times. Seattle enrolled patients during active infection and tracked them longitudinally. The germline V gene encodes CDR1 SGHNT and CDR2 YYREEE (reference sequence). This CDR3 spans 16 amino acids. The junction had 12 bases not matched to a gene; V was cut back by 4 bases and J by 7 bases. How the authors handled the data: How many nucleated cells were present was estimated from reference gene primer amplification. Only in-frame clones appear in the TCRdb table, and some are missing; sequencing was by immunoSEQ multiplex PCR. V, J and clone size derive from that table, while D and trimming were established from the DNA sequence. The table shows 9,500 to 15,000 clones, with approximately 72% occurring only once. This sample was taken from a study of blood T cell repertoires in COVID-19. Study in general: Samples came from the United States, Italy and Spain, spanning acute and convalescent COVID-19. The cDNA or gDNA used as material had been derived from T cells, B-cell-depleted T cells, or PBMCs.

This rearrangement joins TRBV5-4 to TRBJ1-2, with 11 nucleotides matching TRBD1. The TCR originated in a man in his 60s with COVID-19, enrolled during active disease. Sequenced: peripheral blood. The DNA for the CDR3 is TGTGCCAGCAGCCTGGCGGGGACAGGGGGAGTTGGTGGCTACACCTTC. Translating it yields CASSLAGTGGVGGYTF. Full variable domain (rest looked up from reference TRBV5-4 and TRBJ1-2): ETGVTQSPTHLIKTRGQQVTLRCSSQSGHNTVSWYQQALGQGPQFIFQYYREEENGRGNFPPRFSGLQFPNYSSELNVNALELDDSALYLCASSLAGTGGVGGYTFGSGTRLTVV.